The present entry profiles one T cell receptor beta chain with its context. This clone's antigen is unknown. Base qualities are not at hand, and no much larger clone is one base apart. Healthy HIV-negative adults with no recently reported acute infections or vaccinations were included as donors. Every donor was a Caucasian adult residing in Nashville, Tennessee, USA. CD4+ T cells were enriched through magnetic negative selection, after which naive cells were positively selected on CD45RA and the remaining negative fraction served as the memory subset. Blood was obtained by leukapheresis, after which PBMCs were separated by Ficoll-Histopaque density gradient centrifugation and cryopreserved in liquid nitrogen vapor phase. Analytical flow cytometry was used to check the purity and quantity of every magnetically sorted T cell population. Genomic DNA was isolated from every sorted fraction and measured by UV absorbance on a Nanodrop 2000c.

From the cysteine through the phenylalanine, the CDR3 covers 17 amino acids. This entry keeps only the CDR3 DNA: 51 bases, framed from base 1. At the junction V is shortened by 0 bases and J by 7 bases; bases outside the gene matches: 5. The germline V gene yields SGHRS for CDR1 and YFSETQ for CDR2. The data derive from a study of shared clonotypes between healthy human individuals (dated by TCRdb to 2018 to 2020). Regarding the complete study: The cohort comprised a couple of women and a few men aged 18 to 49 years. Per donor, three plates each were used for CD4 naive and CD4 memory, two for CD8 naive, and one for CD8 memory. The study deeply sequenced blood TCR repertoires of about 5 healthy adults to estimate repertoire size and the extent of clonotype sharing between individuals. To increase sequencing depth and limit assay-specific biases, TCR repertoire library preparation and sequencing were carried out by different laboratories using diverse techniques. Each donor's leukapheresis produced roughly between roughly 0.85 and 10 billion PBMCs. Results and caveats for the whole study, not just this receptor: Larger estimated clonotype richness was generally found for naive subsets than for memory subsets. Even with the large sequencing depth, rarefaction of the sorted-subset datasets indicated that sequencing was incomplete. Clonotypes shared by all four sorted-subset donors showed higher generation probabilities than non-shared clonotypes. Based on pairwise subsampling, the degree of clonotype sharing among donors was expected to be affected by sequencing depth. Only blood was sampled, and tissue TCR repertoires likely differ from those in blood. The small number of donors limited the genetic and exposure-history diversity represented. Across four donors, approximately 5% of naive CD4, roughly 3.4% of naive CD8, under 2.5% of memory CD4, and about 0.44% of memory CD8 clonotypes were shared.

TCR CDR3 regions were amplified from genomic DNA by multiplex PCR using the deep immunoSEQ assay. For each cell subset, the extracted genomic DNA was distributed evenly across all wells of several immunoSEQ 96-well plates, and each plate served as one replicate. Each replicate PCR for sorted subsets received roughly 0.2 ug genomic DNA, equal to tens of thousands of T cell genomes. The purified libraries were quantified using a Qubit 3.0 fluorometer, sized with a Bioanalyzer 2100, and then quantified again using the KAPA Library Quantification kit. Every immunoSEQ 96-well plate was sequenced on a separate single-read 150-cycle Illumina NextSeq 550 flow cell. The study's own analysis went as follows. Because the immunoSEQ output held only junctional sequences and lacked quality scores, the filtering could not match the filtering applied to full-length reads. To assign V/J genes and CDR3, sequences were annotated against IMGT germline references using PyIR, a Python wrapper for IgBLAST v1.9. Reads with weak V/J assignments (E-value above 1e-6), missing CDR3, stop codons, out-of-frame junctions, or ambiguous translated residues were removed. V3J clonotypes were defined as sequences sharing the same inferred V gene, J gene, and CDR3 amino acid sequence. Percentage overlap between repertoires was calculated by dividing the number of shared unique clonotypes by the size of the smaller repertoire. Three approaches were used to assess repertoire richness: RTK rarefaction, the Chao1 estimator, and Recon v2.1 estimates of unobserved clonotypes. For all TCRbeta clonotypes obtained by the gDNA method from a handful of donors, generation probabilities were computed with OLGA. Not all clones reach the TCRdb copy of this immuneACCESS table, which keeps in-frame sequences only. Checked studies attribute under half of the gap to unresolved V genes and leave the rest unexplained. That table gives V, J and clone size, and the DNA gave D and trimming. Here the sample has roughly 2.4 million clones; approximately 96% occur a single time. Approximately 0.13% of the sample rests with the top ten.

Sequenced material: naive CD4+ T cells sorted from blood. Sample cell subset or site, as interpreted from the label and publication: CD45RA+ positively selected. The V and J genes are TRBV5-1 and TRBJ1-6, with 12 bases in between that match TRBD1. The receptor was derived from a man aged 18-30 years in good health. The nucleotide sequence reads as follows: TGCGCCAGCAGCTTGGTTGGGACAGGGGGCTTGAATTCACCCCTCCACTTT. Its protein reads: CASSLVGTGGLNSPLHF.